This entry lists 23 T cell receptor beta chains sequenced from one sample in a study of blood T cell repertoires in COVID-19. Sequencing used immunoSEQ multiplex PCR; TCRdb keeps in-frame clones, though not all of them. The table has under 450,000 clones, around 84% seen once. The sequencing input was peripheral blood. Receptor source: a human donor with acute or convalescent COVID-19. The donor label of this sample is uncertain.

V is TRBV15 and J is TRBJ1-6; 9 bases line up with TRBD1. Trimming cost V 3 bases and J 7 bases; bases outside gene matches: 4. The CDR3 consists of 15 residues. Germline V CDR1 and CDR2: LNHNV, YYDKDF (reference sequence). The CDR3 loop is CATSSGQGWNSPLHF. The CDR3, as DNA: TGTGCCACCAGCAGCGGACAGGGGTGGAATTCACCCCTCCACTTT. Variable domain in full (rest from reference TRBV15 and TRBJ1-6): DAMVIQNPRYQVTQFGKPVTLSCSQTLNHNVMYWYQQKSSQAPKLLFHYYDKDFNNEADTPDNFQSRRPNTSFCFLDIRSPGLGDTAMYLCATSSGQGWNSPLHFGNGTRLTVT.

This clone was observed a single time. The chain couples TRBV19 to TRBJ1-5; D is unresolved. Trimming left V 4 bases short and J 2 bases short, with 9 bases between. The CDR3 extends over 14 amino acids. Germline V lookup: CDR1 LNHDA, CDR2 SQIVND (reference sequence). In nucleotides, the CDR3 is TGTGCCAGTAGTACGGGGAGGGGCAATCAGCCCCAGCATTTT. Protein product: CASSTGRGNQPQHF.

The chain links TRBV5-1 to TRBJ1-1; TRBD1 matches 12 bases. V lost 4 bases and J lost 11; bases outside the gene matches: 9. Looked up from germline, CDR1 is SGHRS and CDR2 is YFSETQ. The CDR3 spans 14 residues. DNA of the CDR3: TGCGCCAGCAGCGTACCGGGACAGGGGGCGAGGGCTTTCTTT. It yields the protein CASSVPGQGARAFF.

This clone showed up just once. The chain couples TRBV14 to TRBJ2-7, with D perhaps matching TRBD1 (6 bases). Germline assignment: CDR1 SGHDN and CDR2 FVKESK. The V end lost 4 bases, the J end lost 3 bases, and 16 bases lay between the germline ends. The CDR3 spans 15 residues. CDR3 bases: TGTGCCAGCAGCCGACCCGGTCAGACAGGCTACGAGCAGTACTTC. Its protein product is CASSRPGQTGYEQYF.

This clone was found once. V is TRBV5-4 and J is TRBJ1-3; no clear D gene. The V gene lost 3 bases and the J gene lost 0 bases, with 19 bases spanning the gap. CDR1 SGHNT and CDR2 YYREEE come from the germline V gene (reference sequence). CDR3 length: 18 amino acids. As DNA, the CDR3 is TGTGCCAGCAGCTCCGGCGTCGGGGTGGATTCCTCTGGAAACACCATATATTTT. As protein: CASSSGVGVDSSGNTIYF.

CDR3 sequence: CASSEAGRGGIYNEQFF. The CDR3 DNA reads TGTGCCAGCAGTGAAGCGGGTAGGGGCGGGATCTACAATGAGCAGTTCTTC. The V and J genes are TRBV6-1 and TRBJ2-1; a possible D gene is TRBD2 (6 bases). The germline V and J ends were trimmed by 0 bases and 3 bases, with 15 bases remaining between them. Germline CDR1 reads MNHNS; CDR2 reads SASEGT. There are 17 residues in the CDR3.

The V gene is TRBV27, the J gene TRBJ2-7; D gene ambiguous. CDR1 and CDR2 from the germline V gene are MNHEY and SMNVEV (reference sequence). The CDR3 spans 13 residues. V dropped 7 bases and J dropped 0 bases, with 10 bases sitting between them. Here the CDR3 DNA reads TGTGCCAGCACCACAACGCCCTCCTACGAGCAGTACTTC. Translated: CASTTTPSYEQYF.

This chain connects TRBV3-1 (or the pseudogene TRBV3-2) to TRBJ1-2; tentatively, D is TRBD1 (6 bases). V was pared by 2 bases and J by 6 bases, with 13 bases between. The CDR3 consists of 14 residues. Germline CDR1 LGHDT, CDR2 YNNKEL (reference sequence). The CDR3 loop is CASSQPGTGHGYTF. CDR3 nucleotide sequence: TGTGCCAGCAGCCAACCGGGCACAGGGCATGGCTACACCTTC.

J is TRBJ1-2 and V is TRBV19; 8 positions agree with TRBD1. V trimming: 6 bases; J trimming: 4 bases; junction bases outside the gene matches: 4. CDR1 and CDR2 (germline): LNHDA, SQIVND (reference sequence). The CDR3 is 13 amino acids. The chain's CDR3 is CASSPTGVYGYTF. Written as DNA, the CDR3 is TGTGCCAGTAGCCCGACAGGGGTCTATGGCTACACCTTC.

CDR3 in amino acids: CASSLVAAGNSPLHF. CDR3 in DNA: TGTGCCAGCAGCTTAGTGGCCGCGGGGAATTCACCCCTCCACTTT. This chain joins TRBV7-2 and TRBJ1-6; no definite D call. The V gene's germline CDR1 is SGHTA and CDR2 FQGNSA. The V end was cut by 1 base, the J end by 7 bases, with 11 bases between. This CDR3 is 15 amino acids long.

This clone was observed once. The V call is TRBV2, the J call TRBJ2-3, with D perhaps TRBD2 (6 bases). The CDR3 covers 14 residues. V lost 8 bases to trimming and J lost 3 bases, with 15 bases between them. CDR1 and CDR2 from the germline V gene are SNHLY and FYNNEI. The CDR3 here is CASALRGPTDTQYF. The CDR3 DNA reads TGTGCCAGCGCGCTGCGGGGCCCAACAGATACGCAGTATTTT.

The CDR3 spells CASRSQGSSNYGYTF. CDR3 nucleotide sequence: TGTGCCAGCAGATCGCAGGGGTCCTCGAACTATGGCTACACCTTC. The chain couples TRBV6-5 to TRBJ1-2, with D perhaps matching TRBD1 (6 bases). V was trimmed by 6 bases and J by 2 bases, leaving 16 bases between them. The germline V gene encodes CDR1 MNHEY and CDR2 SVGAGI. This CDR3 spans 15 amino acids.

V is TRBV7-9 and J is TRBJ1-4, with 8 bases that match TRBD1. The CDR3 loop spans 16 amino acids. Trimming took 2 bases from V and 3 from J; bases not matched to a gene: 5. CDR1 SEHNR and CDR2 FQNEAQ come from the germline V gene (reference sequence). The CDR3 nucleotides read TGTGCCAGCAGCTTATCCGACAGGGGTGCTAATGAAAAACTGTTTTTT. This sequence encodes CASSLSDRGANEKLFF. Based on the CDR3 plus reference TRBV7-9 and TRBJ1-4, the full variable domain is DTGVSQNPRHKITKRGQNVTFRCDPISEHNRLYWYRQTLGQGPEFLTYFQNEAQLEKSRLLSDRFSAERPKGSFSTLEIQRTEQGDSAMYLCASSLSDRGANEKLFFGSGTQLSVL.

The genes are TRBV4-1 and TRBJ2-1; 8 bases match TRBD1. CDR1 is MGHRA, CDR2 YSYEKL, per germline. The CDR3 spans 17 residues. The ends lost 5 bases at V and 0 bases at J; junction bases unmatched: 9. CDR3 loop: CASSSWTGSSSYNEQFF. The CDR3 region has the DNA TGCGCCAGCAGCTCTTGGACAGGGTCGAGCTCCTACAATGAGCAGTTCTTC.

This chain links TRBV19 with TRBJ1-5, with 7 bases matching TRBD1. This CDR3 has 15 amino acids. V shed 6 bases and J 3 bases; nucleotides not matched to a gene: 8. Germline V CDR1 and CDR2: LNHDA, SQIVND (reference sequence). The DNA of the CDR3 is TGTGCCAGTAGACCCGGGACAGATTACAATCAGCCCCAGCATTTT. Its protein product is CASRPGTDYNQPQHF.

The V gene is TRBV3-1 (or the pseudogene TRBV3-2), the J gene TRBJ2-1, with 14 bases fitting TRBD2. The V gene's germline CDR1 is LGHDT and CDR2 YNNKEL (reference sequence). V was clipped by 1 base and J by 8 bases; unmatched bases: 7. There are 17 residues in the CDR3. CDR3 in DNA: TGTGCCAGCAGCCAAGCCAGACTAGCGGGAGGGCCCGATGAGCAGTTCTTC. Encoded protein: CASSQARLAGGPDEQFF.

V and J are TRBV27 and TRBJ1-1, with a possible D match to TRBD1 (6 bases). Germline lookup yields CDR1 MNHEY and CDR2 SMNVEV (reference sequence). The CDR3 length is 15 residues. V was cut by 5 bases and J by 1 base, with 14 bases left in between. The CDR3 nucleotides read TGTGCCAGCAGTGCCCGAGGGGGATGGAACACTGAAGCTTTCTTT. Translated: CASSARGGWNTEAFF.

CDR3 sequence (DNA): TGTGCCAGCTCACAACAAACAGGGTCTCCTGAAGCTTTCTTT. Translation: CASSQQTGSPEAFF. The chain employs TRBV18 and TRBJ1-1; TRBD1 might be the D (6 bases). Trimming took 4 bases from V and 6 from J, leaving 15 bases between them. CDR1 and CDR2 from the germline V gene are KGHSH and LQKENI. The CDR3 sequence is 14 residues long.

This clone was found a few times. The chain combines TRBV7-2 with TRBJ1-3; perhaps TRBD1 as D (5 bases). V gave up 4 bases and J gave up 1 base, with 17 bases separating them. The CDR3 length is 17 residues. CDR1 is SGHTA and CDR2 is FQGNSA in the germline V gene. The CDR3 protein is CASSSSPGVLSGNTIYF. CDR3 coding DNA: TGTGCCAGCAGCTCATCACCGGGGGTCCTTTCTGGAAACACCATATATTTT.

For the CDR3, the DNA is TGTGCCAGCAGCCCTCGCGTAGGGGGTTCACCCCTCCACTTT. This translates into CASSPRVGGSPLHF. The V and J genes are TRBV3-1 (or the pseudogene TRBV3-2) and TRBJ1-6; a weak D match, TRBD1 (6 bases). Between the trimmed V and J ends, which lost 4 bases and 9 bases, there was a span of 13 bases. CDR1 is LGHDT, CDR2 YNNKEL, per germline (reference sequence). CDR3 size: 14 residues.

The chain carries TRBV14 and TRBJ1-1; no clear D. V was pared by 5 bases and J by 6 bases, with 13 bases between. This CDR3 region has 13 residues. The germline CDR1 and CDR2 sequences are SGHDN and FVKESK. Here the CDR3 reads CASSARRRAEAFF. The CDR3 DNA reads TGTGCCAGCAGCGCGCGAAGGAGAGCTGAAGCTTTCTTT.

This rearrangement joins TRBV14 to TRBJ2-3; perhaps TRBD1 as D (5 bases). Trimming cost V 1 base and J 0 bases, with 8 bases left between them. Germline lookup yields CDR1 SGHDN and CDR2 FVKESK. The CDR3 loop spans 15 amino acids. The CDR3 sequence is CASSQAGLSTDTQYF. The CDR3 DNA reads TGTGCCAGCAGCCAAGCAGGGTTGAGCACAGATACGCAGTATTTT.

The chain uses TRBV15 and TRBJ2-2; 7 nucleotides match TRBD1. CDR1 is LNHNV, CDR2 YYDKDF, per germline (reference sequence). Unmatched junction bases numbered 3, after V lost 4 bases and J lost 7 bases. This CDR3 region has 13 residues. Here the CDR3 DNA reads TGTGCCACCAGCACACGACAGGGCGGGGAGCTGTTTTTT. It encodes CATSTRQGGELFF. Using reference TRBV15 and TRBJ2-2 for the parts outside the CDR3, the full variable domain is DAMVIQNPRYQVTQFGKPVTLSCSQTLNHNVMYWYQQKSSQAPKLLFHYYDKDFNNEADTPDNFQSRRPNTSFCFLDIRSPGLGDTAMYLCATSTRQGGELFFGEGSRLTVL.